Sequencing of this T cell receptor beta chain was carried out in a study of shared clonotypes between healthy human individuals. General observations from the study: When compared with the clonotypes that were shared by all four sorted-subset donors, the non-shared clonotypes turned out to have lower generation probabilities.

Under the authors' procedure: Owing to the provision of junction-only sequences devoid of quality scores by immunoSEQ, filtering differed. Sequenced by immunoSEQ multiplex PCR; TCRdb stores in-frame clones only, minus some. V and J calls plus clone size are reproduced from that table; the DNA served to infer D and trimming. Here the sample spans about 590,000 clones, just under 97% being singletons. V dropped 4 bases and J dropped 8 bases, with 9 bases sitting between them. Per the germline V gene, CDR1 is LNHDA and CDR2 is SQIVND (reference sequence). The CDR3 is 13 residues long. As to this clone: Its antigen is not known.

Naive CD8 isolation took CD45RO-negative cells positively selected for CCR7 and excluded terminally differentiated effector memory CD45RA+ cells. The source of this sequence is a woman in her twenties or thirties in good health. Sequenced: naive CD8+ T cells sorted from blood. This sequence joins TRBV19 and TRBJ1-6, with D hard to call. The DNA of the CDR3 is TGTGCCAGTAGTAGTGGTTTGGATTCACCCCTCCACTTT. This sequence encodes CASSSGLDSPLHF.